Listed below are T cell receptor beta chains from one sample, sequenced in a study of cytomegalovirus exposure and HLA in healthy donors. Only in-frame clones appear in the TCRdb table, and some are missing; sequencing was by immunoSEQ multiplex PCR. The sample has 160,000 or so clones, 80% seen once. Sequencing was done on a sample of PBMCs. All receptors come from a man between 18 and 35 years old in good health and CMV-seropositive. Both conserved end residues are part of each CDR3. A D gene is named only where the DNA matches it firmly. Clone sizes are given selectively: once, few, many, or a class where the clone is expanded.

V: TRBV18; J: TRBJ1-4; D: NA; size: NA; CDR3: CASSPGLNEKLFF; DNA: TGTGCCAGCTCACCGGGACTAAATGAAAAACTGTTTTTT
V: TRBV15; J: TRBJ2-7; D: TRBD1; size: NA; CDR3: CATSREQGTEQYF; DNA: TGTGCCACCAGCAGGGAACAGGGGACCGAGCAGTACTTC
V: TRBV4-1; J: TRBJ1-4; D: TRBD1; size: NA; CDR3: CASSPTWDRTNEKLFF; DNA: TGCGCCAGCAGCCCGACCTGGGACAGAACTAATGAAAAACTGTTTTTT
V: TRBV5-1; J: TRBJ1-2; D: TRBD1; size: NA; CDR3: CASSLADRGNNYGYTF; DNA: TGCGCCAGCAGCTTGGCCGACAGGGGGAATAACTATGGCTACACCTTC
V: TRBV7-6; J: TRBJ2-1; D: TRBD2; size: NA; CDR3: CASGLGALAGYNEQFF; DNA: TGTGCCAGCGGCTTGGGTGCACTAGCGGGTTACAATGAGCAGTTCTTC
V: TRBV11-3; J: TRBJ2-2; D: NA; size: NA; CDR3: CASSPPGGGELFF; DNA: TGTGCCAGCAGCCCCCCCGGTGGCGGGGAGCTGTTTTTT
V: TRBV18; J: TRBJ2-2; D: NA; size: NA; CDR3: CASSLIPGTQNTGELFF; DNA: TGTGCCAGCTCACTTATCCCCGGGACACAAAACACCGGGGAGCTGTTTTTT
V: TRBV18; J: TRBJ2-1; D: TRBD2; size: NA; CDR3: CASSPPLAGGHNEQFF; DNA: TGTGCCAGCTCACCACCGTTGGCGGGAGGACACAATGAGCAGTTCTTC
V: TRBV7-9; J: TRBJ1-2; D: NA; size: NA; CDR3: CASSPGGGRDRNYGYTF; DNA: TGTGCCAGCAGCCCCGGGGGGGGGCGAGATAGGAACTATGGCTACACCTTC
V: TRBV28; J: TRBJ1-5; D: NA; size: NA; CDR3: CASSITWSHGGQPQHF; DNA: TGTGCCAGCAGTATAACCTGGTCCCACGGGGGGCAGCCCCAGCATTTT
V: TRBV7-9; J: TRBJ2-7; D: TRBD2; size: NA; CDR3: CASSPRGVSYEQYF; DNA: TGTGCCAGCAGCCCCCGGGGGGTCTCCTACGAGCAGTACTTC
V: TRBV15; J: TRBJ2-2; D: TRBD1; size: NA; CDR3: CATSIRQGAQGGELFF; DNA: TGTGCCACCAGCATCCGACAGGGGGCGCAGGGCGGGGAGCTGTTTTTT
V: TRBV18; J: TRBJ2-3; D: NA; size: NA; CDR3: CASSPRGGAGGTDTQYF; DNA: TGTGCCAGCTCACCACGTGGGGGGGCCGGTGGAACAGATACGCAGTATTTT
V: TRBV6-1; J: TRBJ2-3; D: NA; size: NA; CDR3: CASSEAPSTDTQYF; DNA: TGTGCCAGCAGTGAAGCTCCGTCCACAGATACGCAGTATTTT
V: TRBV5-6; J: TRBJ1-1; D: NA; size: once; CDR3: CASSLTAWTTGTEAFF; DNA: TGTGCCAGCAGCCTCACCGCCTGGACGACAGGCACTGAAGCTTTCTTT
V: TRBV5-1; J: TRBJ2-1; D: NA; size: NA; CDR3: CASSLQWGPYNEQFF; DNA: TGCGCCAGCAGCTTACAGTGGGGGCCCTACAATGAGCAGTTCTTC
V: TRBV7-2; J: TRBJ1-1; D: NA; size: NA; CDR3: CASSLGLAGVNTEAFF; DNA: TGTGCCAGCAGCTTAGGGTTGGCAGGGGTGAACACTGAAGCTTTCTTT
V: TRBV5-1; J: TRBJ1-4; D: NA; size: NA; CDR3: CASSLDARDEKLFF; DNA: TGCGCCAGCAGCTTGGACGCGAGGGATGAAAAACTGTTTTTT
V: TRBV2; J: TRBJ2-7; D: TRBD1; size: few; CDR3: CASSVDRGREQYF; DNA: TGTGCCAGCAGCGTGGACAGGGGGCGCGAGCAGTACTTC
V: TRBV7-3; J: TRBJ2-1; D: NA; size: NA; CDR3: CASSLGLLNEQFF; DNA: TGTGCCAGCAGCTTGGGACTCCTCAATGAGCAGTTCTTC
V: TRBV4-1; J: TRBJ2-3; D: TRBD2; size: NA; CDR3: CASSQTSSGIWADTQYF; DNA: TGCGCCAGCAGCCAAACCTCTAGCGGGATTTGGGCAGATACGCAGTATTTT
V: TRBV28; J: TRBJ1-2; D: TRBD1; size: NA; CDR3: CAIYRDRGGGYTF; DNA: TGTGCCATTTACCGGGACAGGGGGGGTGGCTACACCTTC
V: TRBV6-5; J: TRBJ1-2; D: TRBD1; size: NA; CDR3: CASSERDRGLGYTF; DNA: TGTGCCAGCAGTGAGCGGGACAGGGGGCTCGGCTACACCTTC
V: TRBV7-9; J: TRBJ1-2; D: NA; size: NA; CDR3: CASSLVGGPRGGYTF; DNA: TGTGCCAGCAGCTTAGTAGGCGGCCCACGAGGCGGCTACACCTTC
V: TRBV10-3; J: TRBJ2-1; D: TRBD2; size: NA; CDR3: CAISEPPSGTTFSYNEQFF; DNA: TGTGCCATCAGTGAGCCACCTTCCGGGACTACCTTCTCCTACAATGAGCAGTTCTTC
V: TRBV10-3; J: TRBJ2-2; D: TRBD2; size: NA; CDR3: CATTRGSSGGPGELFF; DNA: TGTGCCACTACAAGGGGCTCTAGCGGCGGACCCGGGGAGCTGTTTTTT
V: TRBV5-8; J: TRBJ2-5; D: NA; size: once; CDR3: CASSLELFRGGPNRETQYF; DNA: TGTGCCAGCAGCTTGGAGTTATTCCGTGGGGGCCCGAATCGAGAGACCCAGTACTTC
V: TRBV5-4; J: TRBJ1-2; D: NA; size: NA; CDR3: CASSLTANYGYTF; DNA: TGTGCCAGCAGCTTAACAGCAAACTATGGCTACACCTTC
V: TRBV12-5; J: TRBJ2-7; D: TRBD1; size: NA; CDR3: CASEWDRAYEQYF; DNA: TGTGCTAGTGAGTGGGACAGGGCCTACGAGCAGTACTTC
V: TRBV23-1; J: TRBJ1-5; D: TRBD1; size: NA; CDR3: CASSQFRGQGRQPQHF; DNA: TGCGCCAGCAGTCAATTTCGAGGACAGGGAAGGCAGCCCCAGCATTTT
V: TRBV5-1; J: TRBJ1-1; D: NA; size: NA; CDR3: CASSVGIRTDVNTEAFF; DNA: TGCGCCAGCAGCGTTGGCATCCGGACAGACGTGAACACTGAAGCTTTCTTT
V: TRBV5-1; J: TRBJ1-1; D: TRBD1; size: few; CDR3: CASSLGFRGQGFMNTEAFF; DNA: TGCGCCAGCAGCTTGGGATTCAGGGGACAGGGATTTATGAACACTGAAGCTTTCTTT
V: TRBV27; J: TRBJ2-2; D: NA; size: NA; CDR3: CASARTANTGELFF; DNA: TGTGCCAGCGCAAGGACAGCGAACACCGGGGAGCTGTTTTTT
V: TRBV4-1; J: TRBJ2-2; D: TRBD2; size: NA; CDR3: CASSQASGGANTGELFF; DNA: TGCGCCAGCAGCCAAGCTAGTGGGGGGGCGAACACCGGGGAGCTGTTTTTT
V: TRBV5-4; J: TRBJ2-1; D: NA; size: few; CDR3: CASSFSNEQFF; DNA: TGTGCCAGCAGCTTTTCTAATGAGCAGTTCTTC
V: TRBV18; J: TRBJ2-3; D: TRBD1; size: once; CDR3: CASSLRQGASSTDTQYF; DNA: TGTGCCAGCTCACTCCGACAGGGGGCATCTAGCACAGATACGCAGTATTTT
V: TRBV2; J: TRBJ2-3; D: NA; size: NA; CDR3: CASSGTDFKRTDTQYF; DNA: TGTGCCAGCAGTGGGACAGACTTTAAACGCACAGATACGCAGTATTTT
V: TRBV5-6; J: TRBJ2-5; D: TRBD1; size: NA; CDR3: CASSSGGETQYF; DNA: TGTGCCAGCAGCTCAGGGGGAGAGACCCAGTACTTC
V: TRBV28; J: TRBJ1-5; D: TRBD1; size: NA; CDR3: CASSTDRGLHQPQHF; DNA: TGTGCCAGCAGTACCGACAGGGGGCTTCATCAGCCCCAGCATTTT
V: TRBV28; J: TRBJ1-5; D: NA; size: NA; CDR3: CASTLGAGLSQPQHF; DNA: TGTGCCAGCACCCTTGGCGCAGGGTTGAGTCAGCCCCAGCATTTT
V: TRBV9; J: TRBJ1-2; D: NA; size: few; CDR3: CASSVVPGYGYTF; DNA: TGTGCCAGCAGCGTAGTCCCCGGCTATGGCTACACCTTC
V: TRBV27; J: TRBJ1-3; D: TRBD1; size: NA; CDR3: CASSLSAPDRAGSGNTIYF; DNA: TGTGCCAGCAGTTTATCGGCCCCCGACAGGGCTGGTTCTGGAAACACCATATATTTT
V: TRBV9; J: TRBJ2-7; D: NA; size: NA; CDR3: CASSGSDRNEQYF; DNA: TGTGCCAGCAGCGGGAGCGACAGAAACGAGCAGTACTTC
V: TRBV19; J: TRBJ2-7; D: TRBD2; size: NA; CDR3: CASSPRLAGGFYEQYF; DNA: TGTGCCAGTAGTCCGCGACTAGCGGGAGGGTTCTACGAGCAGTACTTC
V: TRBV28; J: TRBJ2-7; D: NA; size: NA; CDR3: CASSSAREPEQYF; DNA: TGTGCCAGCAGTTCCGCCCGAGAGCCCGAGCAGTACTTC
V: TRBV19; J: TRBJ2-7; D: TRBD2; size: NA; CDR3: CASSIVLNLAAGDLEQYF; DNA: TGTGCCAGTAGTATCGTCCTCAACCTAGCGGCGGGAGACCTCGAGCAGTACTTC
V: TRBV5-1; J: TRBJ2-1; D: TRBD2; size: NA; CDR3: CASSSDQPGGGEQFF; DNA: TGCGCCAGCAGCTCGGACCAGCCGGGGGGGGGTGAGCAGTTCTTC
V: TRBV10-2; J: TRBJ2-5; D: NA; size: NA; CDR3: CASRLGGAGQETQYF; DNA: TGCGCCAGCAGGCTAGGGGGCGCGGGACAAGAGACCCAGTACTTC
V: TRBV5-5; J: TRBJ2-7; D: NA; size: NA; CDR3: CASSLAGVITYEQYF; DNA: TGTGCCAGCAGCTTGGCGGGGGTCATTACCTACGAGCAGTACTTC
V: TRBV9; J: TRBJ1-1; D: NA; size: NA; CDR3: CASSVGPDRTHTEAFF; DNA: TGTGCCAGCAGCGTTGGTCCCGACAGGACGCACACTGAAGCTTTCTTT
V: TRBV19; J: TRBJ2-4; D: TRBD1; size: NA; CDR3: CASSTDRGLPYF; DNA: TGTGCCAGTAGTACAGACAGGGGGTTGCCGTACTTC
V: TRBV29-1; J: TRBJ1-1; D: TRBD1; size: NA; CDR3: CSGATGVNTEAFF; DNA: TGCAGCGGGGCGACAGGGGTAAACACTGAAGCTTTCTTT
V: TRBV7-9; J: TRBJ2-7; D: TRBD1; size: NA; CDR3: CASSLRDRGFYEQYF; DNA: TGTGCCAGCAGCTTGCGAGACAGGGGGTTTTACGAGCAGTACTTC
V: TRBV7-9; J: TRBJ1-1; D: NA; size: NA; CDR3: CASSLDSLSFEAFF; DNA: TGTGCCAGCAGCTTAGACTCTTTATCCTTTGAAGCTTTCTTT
V: TRBV7-9; J: TRBJ2-5; D: NA; size: NA; CDR3: CASSLAETQYF; DNA: TGTGCCAGCAGCCTTGCGGAGACCCAGTACTTC
V: TRBV28; J: TRBJ1-3; D: NA; size: NA; CDR3: CASSSPGAPEGNTIYF; DNA: TGTGCCAGCAGTTCGCCAGGGGCGCCCGAAGGAAACACCATATATTTT
V: TRBV6-1; J: TRBJ2-7; D: NA; size: NA; CDR3: CTMPTDEQYF; DNA: TGCACCATGCCAACGGACGAGCAGTACTTC
V: TRBV6-5; J: TRBJ2-1; D: TRBD1; size: NA; CDR3: CASSYSGQGYNEQFF; DNA: TGTGCCAGCAGTTACTCAGGACAGGGCTACAATGAGCAGTTCTTC
V: TRBV11-2; J: TRBJ2-3; D: NA; size: NA; CDR3: CASSLRFRDTDTQYF; DNA: TGTGCCAGCAGCTTAAGATTTCGGGACACAGATACGCAGTATTTT